This section outlines one TCR beta chain sequence together with its context. The junction shows a germline mismatch at one end, possibly a read error. Individually, cDNA molecules had unique molecular identifiers attached to them. From the 5' RACE reads, TCRdb called clonotypes with MiXCR, one entry per CDR3 protein. The table lists 100,000 to 150,000 distinct CDR3 sequences, just under 15% of them singletons. This sample is part of a study of early T cells in non-severe SARS-CoV-2 infection. At the level of the study: Investigators sequenced bulk RNA drawn from unsorted whole blood, and chains remained unpaired.

CDR3 size: 14 residues. Germline CDR1 SGHRS, CDR2 YFSETQ. Sequenced: whole blood. This receptor was taken from an adult who was a healthcare worker with PCR-confirmed SARS-CoV-2 infection or an uninfected control (not recorded which). The chain carries TRBV5-1 and TRBJ1-1; 7 bases are a match to TRBD1. The CDR3 reads CASSPGGGNTEPFF. The CDR3 DNA sequence: TGCGCCAGCAGCCCAGGGGGAGGGAACACTGAACCTTTCTTT.